The rows below give T cell receptor beta chains drawn from one sample of a study of blood T cell repertoires in COVID-19. Data came from immunoSEQ multiplex PCR; TCRdb stores just in-frame clones and leaves some out. The sample records 300,000 or so clones, around 83% being singletons. Sequenced sample: peripheral blood. These receptor sequences come from a woman aged 50 to 65 with acute or convalescent COVID-19. Each CDR3 is given with its conserved first and last residue. Fields, in order: V gene, clone size, D gene, J gene, CDR3 DNA, CDR3 protein. D genes are given only for firm matches. Not all rows give a size; the values are once, few, many and, for expanded clones, a class.

TRBV4-1	-	-	TRBJ2-1	TGCGCCAGCAGCCGATCGGACTCCTTCTCCTACAATGAGCAGTTCTTC	CASSRSDSFSYNEQFF
TRBV27	-	-	TRBJ1-2	TGTGCCAGCAGTCTGAAAGGCGGGGGTTGGGGGGACTATGGCTACACCTTC	CASSLKGGGWGDYGYTF
TRBV18	-	TRBD2	TRBJ2-3	TGTGCCAGCTCACCAGCGGGGGGGCCAAAGAAAGATACGCAGTATTTT	CASSPAGGPKKDTQYF
TRBV5-1	-	TRBD2	TRBJ2-3	TGCGCCAGCAGCTTGGGGCTAGCGGGACCGAGCAATACGCAGTATTTT	CASSLGLAGPSNTQYF
TRBV4-3	-	TRBD2	TRBJ2-1	TGCGCCAGCAGCCCGGGACTAGCGGGAGGGGGAGAGCAGTTCTTC	CASSPGLAGGGEQFF
TRBV7-9	-	TRBD2	TRBJ2-3	TGTGCCAGCAGCTTAGGGGGAGGGGTGACAGATACGCAGTATTTT	CASSLGGGVTDTQYF
TRBV24-1	few	TRBD2	TRBJ2-1	TGTGCCACCACCCGAGGAGCGGGGGGGGAGAATGAGCAGTTCTTC	CATTRGAGGENEQFF
TRBV5-1	once	-	TRBJ2-1	TGCGCCAGCAGCTTGGATACGTCTACCTACAATGAGCAGTTCTTC	CASSLDTSTYNEQFF
TRBV30	-	-	TRBJ1-6	TGTGCCTGGAGTGTAAAGACAGGCGGAGATTCACCCCTCCACTTT	CAWSVKTGGDSPLHF
TRBV5-1	-	TRBD1	TRBJ1-1	TGCGCCAGCAGCTTGGGGTCGACAGGGTCCCCTGAAGCTTTCTTT	CASSLGSTGSPEAFF
TRBV19	once	-	TRBJ1-2	TGTGCCAGTAGTAGGTGGGAGGGAGGAGGCTATGGCTACACCTTC	CASSRWEGGGYGYTF
TRBV7-9	-	-	TRBJ2-3	TGTGCCAGCAGCCGGAGAACAGGGAGTACGGATACGCAGTATTTT	CASSRRTGSTDTQYF
TRBV19	-	TRBD1	TRBJ1-1	TGTGCCAGTAGTCGACAGGGACAGAACACTGAAGCTTTCTTT	CASSRQGQNTEAFF
TRBV2	-	TRBD2	TRBJ2-5	TGTGCCAGCAATTCCCCCGGGACTATCCAAGAGACCCAGTACTTC	CASNSPGTIQETQYF
TRBV18	few	-	TRBJ1-5	TGTGCCAGCTCACGGGACAATAGTCAGCCCCAGCATTTT	CASSRDNSQPQHF
TRBV15	-	-	TRBJ1-1	TGTGCCACCAGCAGAGATTTCGGGGTCACTGAAGCTTTCTTT	CATSRDFGVTEAFF
TRBV14	-	-	TRBJ1-1	TGTGCCAGCAGCCGGGGCGGGGCCCTGAGAGCTTTCTTT	CASSRGGALRAFF
TRBV5-1	-	TRBD1	TRBJ1-2	TGCGCCAGCAGCTTGGACAGGGGCGGGGATGGCTACACCTTC	CASSLDRGGDGYTF
TRBV9	few	TRBD1	TRBJ1-3	TGTGCCAGCAGCGTCAGGGACAGGGCCCCTGGAAACACCATATATTTT	CASSVRDRAPGNTIYF
TRBV19	-	-	TRBJ1-5	TGTGCCAGTAGTATTTTCAGCGGGGCTCCTCAGCCCCAGCATTTT	CASSIFSGAPQPQHF
TRBV7-9	-	-	TRBJ2-7	TGTGCCAGCAGCTTAGCGGGAGTCTACGAGCAGTACTTC	CASSLAGVYEQYF
TRBV29-1	-	-	TRBJ2-1	TGCAGCGTTGACCAGGGTGAGCAGTTCTTC	CSVDQGEQFF
TRBV20-1	-	-	TRBJ1-6	TGCAGTGCTAGAGACAGTGTCACCCTCCACTTT	CSARDSVTLHF
TRBV7-6	-	-	TRBJ1-3	TGTGCCAGCAGCTTAGCGGCAGGGAAGTCAGGAAACACCATATATTTT	CASSLAAGKSGNTIYF
TRBV10-3	-	-	TRBJ1-5	TGTGCCACCAGCAATAGCAATCAGCCCCAGCATTTT	CATSNSNQPQHF
TRBV18	-	TRBD1	TRBJ1-4	TGTGCCAGCTCGCCTACGGGACAGTTTAAGACTAATGAAAAACTGTTTTTT	CASSPTGQFKTNEKLFF
TRBV4-1	once	-	TRBJ2-1	TGCGCCAGCAGCCAACTCGATTTCGGGAGCTCCTACAATGAGCAGTTCTTC	CASSQLDFGSSYNEQFF
TRBV9	once	TRBD2	TRBJ2-7	TGTGCCAGCAGCTTAAGACTAGCGGGAGGGCCGTACGAGCAGTACTTC	CASSLRLAGGPYEQYF
TRBV6-5	-	-	TRBJ1-2	TGTGCCAGCAGCGACTGGGACTATGGCTACACCTTC	CASSDWDYGYTF
TRBV7-9	-	TRBD2	TRBJ2-3	TGTGCCAGCAGCTCGCACGGGGGGGCGGGAGATACGCAGTATTTT	CASSSHGGAGDTQYF
TRBV9	-	TRBD1	TRBJ1-2	TGTGCCAGCAGCGTTGGGACAGGGCTTCGCTATGGCTACACCTTC	CASSVGTGLRYGYTF
TRBV5-6	-	-	TRBJ1-6	TGTGCCAGCATCCCTAGGAGCTCCTATAATTCACCCCTCCACTTT	CASIPRSSYNSPLHF
TRBV5-6	-	-	TRBJ1-1	TGTGCCAGCAGCTTGGGAAGCGAAGTCCTAAGGAGCACTGAAGCTTTCTTT	CASSLGSEVLRSTEAFF
TRBV3-1/TRBV3-2	-	-	TRBJ2-5	TGTGCCAGCAGCCAAGATTGGGACAAAGAGACCCAGTACTTC	CASSQDWDKETQYF
TRBV4-1	-	-	TRBJ1-1	TGCGCCAGCAGCCAGAGGGATCTGAACACTGAAGCTTTCTTT	CASSQRDLNTEAFF